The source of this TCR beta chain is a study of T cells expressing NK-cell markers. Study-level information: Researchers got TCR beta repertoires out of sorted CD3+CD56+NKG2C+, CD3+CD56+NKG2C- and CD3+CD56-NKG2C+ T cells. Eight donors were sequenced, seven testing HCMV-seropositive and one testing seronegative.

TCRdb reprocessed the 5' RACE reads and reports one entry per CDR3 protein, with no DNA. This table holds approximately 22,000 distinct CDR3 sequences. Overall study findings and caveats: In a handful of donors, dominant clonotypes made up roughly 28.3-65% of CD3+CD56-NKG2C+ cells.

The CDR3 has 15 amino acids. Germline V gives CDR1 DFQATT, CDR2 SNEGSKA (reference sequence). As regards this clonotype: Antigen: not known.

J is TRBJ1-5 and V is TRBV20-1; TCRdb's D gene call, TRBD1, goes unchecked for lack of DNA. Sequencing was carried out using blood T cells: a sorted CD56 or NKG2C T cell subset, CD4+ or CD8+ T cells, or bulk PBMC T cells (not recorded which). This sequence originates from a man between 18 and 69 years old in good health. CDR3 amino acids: CSARDLRGGTEPQHF.